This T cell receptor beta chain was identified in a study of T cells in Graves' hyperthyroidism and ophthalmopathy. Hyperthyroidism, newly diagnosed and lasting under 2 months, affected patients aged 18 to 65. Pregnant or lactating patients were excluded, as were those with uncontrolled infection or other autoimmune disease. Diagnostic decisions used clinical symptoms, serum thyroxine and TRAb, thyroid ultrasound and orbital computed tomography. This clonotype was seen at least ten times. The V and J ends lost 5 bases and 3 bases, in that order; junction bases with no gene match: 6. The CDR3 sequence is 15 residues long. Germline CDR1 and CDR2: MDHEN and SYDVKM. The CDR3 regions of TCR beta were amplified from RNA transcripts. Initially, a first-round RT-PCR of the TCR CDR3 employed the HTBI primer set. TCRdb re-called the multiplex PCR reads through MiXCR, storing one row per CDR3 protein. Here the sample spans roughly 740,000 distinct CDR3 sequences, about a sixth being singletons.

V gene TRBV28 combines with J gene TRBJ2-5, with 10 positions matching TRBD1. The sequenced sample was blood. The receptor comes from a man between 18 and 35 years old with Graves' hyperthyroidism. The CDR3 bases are TGTGCCAGCAGTCTCTTGGGACAGGGGAAAGAGACCCAGTACTTC. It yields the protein CASSLLGQGKETQYF.